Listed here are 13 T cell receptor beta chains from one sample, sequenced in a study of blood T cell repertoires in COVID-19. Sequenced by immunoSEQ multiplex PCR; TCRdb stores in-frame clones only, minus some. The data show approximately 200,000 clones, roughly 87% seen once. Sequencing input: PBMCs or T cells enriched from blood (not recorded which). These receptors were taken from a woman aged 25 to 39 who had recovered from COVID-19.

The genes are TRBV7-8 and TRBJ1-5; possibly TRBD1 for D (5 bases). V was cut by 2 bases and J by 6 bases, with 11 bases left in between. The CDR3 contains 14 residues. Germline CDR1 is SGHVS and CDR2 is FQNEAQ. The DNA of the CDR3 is TGTGCCAGCAGCTTAACGGGGGTCCGTCAGCCCCAGCATTTT. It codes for CASSLTGVRQPQHF.

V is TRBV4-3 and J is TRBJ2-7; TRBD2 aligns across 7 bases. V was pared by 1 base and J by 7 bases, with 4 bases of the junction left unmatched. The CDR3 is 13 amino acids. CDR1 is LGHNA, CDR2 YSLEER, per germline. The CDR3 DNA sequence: TGCGCCAGCAGCCAAGGGGGAGGGCAAGAGCAGTACTTC. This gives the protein CASSQGGGQEQYF.

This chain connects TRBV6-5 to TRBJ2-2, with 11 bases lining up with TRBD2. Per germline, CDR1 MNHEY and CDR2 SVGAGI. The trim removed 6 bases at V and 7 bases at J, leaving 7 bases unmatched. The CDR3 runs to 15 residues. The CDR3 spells CASRPLAGAGGELFF. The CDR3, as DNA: TGTGCCAGCAGGCCACTAGCGGGAGCGGGCGGGGAGCTGTTTTTT.

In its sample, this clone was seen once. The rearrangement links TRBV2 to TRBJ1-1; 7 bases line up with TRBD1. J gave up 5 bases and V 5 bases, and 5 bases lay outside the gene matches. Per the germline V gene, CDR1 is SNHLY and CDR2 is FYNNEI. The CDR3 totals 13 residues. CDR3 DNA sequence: TGTGCCAGCAGTCCCCAGGGGGATACTGAAGCTTTCTTT. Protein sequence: CASSPQGDTEAFF.

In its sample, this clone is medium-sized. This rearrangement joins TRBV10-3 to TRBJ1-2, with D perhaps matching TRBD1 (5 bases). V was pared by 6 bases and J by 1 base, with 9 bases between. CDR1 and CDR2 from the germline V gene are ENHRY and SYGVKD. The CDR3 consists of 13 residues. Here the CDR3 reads CAIRDNHNYGYTF. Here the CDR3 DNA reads TGTGCCATCAGGGACAATCATAACTATGGCTACACCTTC.

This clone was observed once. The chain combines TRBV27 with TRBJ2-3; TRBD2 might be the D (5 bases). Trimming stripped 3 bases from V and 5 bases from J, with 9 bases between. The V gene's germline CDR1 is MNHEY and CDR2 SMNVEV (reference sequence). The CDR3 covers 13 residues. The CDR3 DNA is TGTGCCAGCAGTTTGTTCCGGGGAGATACGCAGTATTTT. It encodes CASSLFRGDTQYF.

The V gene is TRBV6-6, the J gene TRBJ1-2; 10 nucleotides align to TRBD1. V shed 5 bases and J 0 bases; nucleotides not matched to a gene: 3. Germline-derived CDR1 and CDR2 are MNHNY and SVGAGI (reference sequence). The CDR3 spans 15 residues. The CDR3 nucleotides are TGTGCCAGCAGTCGCGGGACAGGGGCTAACTATGGCTACACCTTC. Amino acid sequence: CASSRGTGANYGYTF.

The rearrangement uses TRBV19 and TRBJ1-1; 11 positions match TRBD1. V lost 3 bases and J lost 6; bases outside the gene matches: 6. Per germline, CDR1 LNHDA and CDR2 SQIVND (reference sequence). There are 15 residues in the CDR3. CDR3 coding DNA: TGTGCCAGTAGTATTAGGACAGGGGGCGACCCTGAAGCTTTCTTT. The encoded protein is CASSIRTGGDPEAFF.

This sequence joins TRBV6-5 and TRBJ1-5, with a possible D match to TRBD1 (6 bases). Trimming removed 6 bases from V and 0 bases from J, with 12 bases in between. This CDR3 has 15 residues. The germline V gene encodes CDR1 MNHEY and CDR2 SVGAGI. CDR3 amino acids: CASSLGHPSNQPQHF. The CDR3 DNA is TGTGCCAGCAGCCTGGGACACCCTAGCAATCAGCCCCAGCATTTT.

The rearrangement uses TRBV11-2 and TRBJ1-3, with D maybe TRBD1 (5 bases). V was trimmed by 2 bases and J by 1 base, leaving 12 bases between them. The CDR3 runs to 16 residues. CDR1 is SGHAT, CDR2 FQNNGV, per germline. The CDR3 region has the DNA TGTGCCAGCAGCTTAAACTCCGGGGGGTCTGGAAACACCATATATTTT. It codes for CASSLNSGGSGNTIYF.

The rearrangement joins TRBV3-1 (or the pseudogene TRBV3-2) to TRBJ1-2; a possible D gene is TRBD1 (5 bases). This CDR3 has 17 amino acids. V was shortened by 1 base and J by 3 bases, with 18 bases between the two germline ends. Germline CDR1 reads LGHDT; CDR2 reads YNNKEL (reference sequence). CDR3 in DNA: TGTGCCAGCAGCCAAGTGGGGGGGAGTCCTATTGACTATGGCTACACCTTC. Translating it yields CASSQVGGSPIDYGYTF.

The CDR3 coding sequence is TGTGCAGCAGAGGTTAGATTGAACACCGGGGAGCTGTTTTTT. This translates into CAAEVRLNTGELFF. This sequence joins TRBV28 and TRBJ2-2; no clear D gene. The germline V gene has CDR1 MDHEN and CDR2 SYDVKM. The CDR3 runs 14 residues.

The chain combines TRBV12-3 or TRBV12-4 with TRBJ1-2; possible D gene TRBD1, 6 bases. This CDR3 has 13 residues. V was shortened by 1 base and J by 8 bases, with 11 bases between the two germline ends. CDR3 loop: CASSLGGPRGYTF. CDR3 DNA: TGTGCCAGCAGTTTAGGGGGGCCCAGGGGCTACACCTTC.